Below are 15 T cell receptor beta chains sequenced from a single sample in a study of shared clonotypes between healthy human individuals. Here immunoSEQ multiplex PCR was the method, and the copy in TCRdb shows in-frame clones only, minus some. The profile shows over a million clones, under 80% of them singletons. Sequences were obtained from memory CD4+ T cells sorted from blood. Subset noted: CD45RA-negative fraction. The source of these receptors is a man in his late teens or twenties in good health.

This sequence joins TRBV19 and TRBJ1-3; D not certain. Trimming stripped 6 bases from V and 0 bases from J, with 12 bases between. Germline CDR1 reads LNHDA; CDR2 reads SQIVND (reference sequence). This CDR3 is 15 amino acids long. The CDR3 loop is CASRNPQISGNTIYF. The CDR3, as DNA: TGTGCCAGTAGGAACCCACAAATCTCTGGAAACACCATATATTTT.

This rearrangement joins TRBV5-1 to TRBJ2-7, with D perhaps TRBD1 (5 bases). V lost 0 bases and J 12 bases, leaving 13 bases between the germline ends. Looked up from germline, CDR1 is SGHRS and CDR2 is YFSETQ. This CDR3 is built from 12 residues. CDR3 protein: CASSLDRQRRYF. The CDR3 region has the DNA TGCGCCAGCAGCTTGGATCGACAGCGAAGGTACTTC.

The table lists this clone with a count of one. The genes are TRBV9 and TRBJ1-4, with 9 bases aligning to TRBD1. Germline V gene sequence: CDR1 SGDLS, CDR2 YYNGEE. The junction had 8 bases not matched to a gene; V was cut back by 3 bases and J by 8 bases. The CDR3 runs 15 residues. CDR3 nucleotides: TGTGCCAGCAGCGAACGGACAGGGGCTAGGGAAAAACTGTTTTTT. It yields the protein CASSERTGAREKLFF.

Comment on this clone: The junction and the germline gene differ at one end; a read error may be behind it. The chain carries TRBV6-5 and TRBJ2-1, with D maybe TRBD2 (5 bases). CDR1 and CDR2 from the germline V gene are MNHEY and SVGAGI. The CDR3 sequence is 11 residues long. In DNA, the CDR3 is TGTGCCAGCAGTTACTCCGGGGAGTTGGTCTTC. Translation gives CASSYSGELVF.

This clone was seen a few times. The chain couples TRBV5-1 to TRBJ1-6; D unclear. Germline lookup yields CDR1 SGHRS and CDR2 YFSETQ. Trimming left V 0 bases short and J 8 bases short, with 9 bases between. CDR3 length: 14 amino acids. In nucleotides, the CDR3 is TGCGCCAGCAGCTTGGATTCCCGTGATTCACCCCTCCACTTT. Translation gives CASSLDSRDSPLHF.

The J gene is TRBJ1-6, the V gene TRBV6-5; D perhaps matches TRBD1 (6 bases). From germline, CDR1 is MNHEY and CDR2 SVGAGI. V was clipped by 6 bases and J by 10 bases, with 19 bases between them. The CDR3 runs to 15 residues. The CDR3 reads CASSPSQGIRSPLHF. CDR3 in DNA: TGTGCCAGCAGCCCCTCCCAGGGGATTAGGTCACCCCTCCACTTT.

V gene TRBV12-5 combines with J gene TRBJ2-2; no clear D gene. CDR3 length: 14 amino acids. The ends were cut back, 5 bases at V and 6 bases at J, with 13 bases in the middle. CDR1 LGHNT and CDR2 FRNRAP come from the germline V gene. Written as DNA, the CDR3 is TGTGCTAGTGGTAAGGGCCGGAGCCCCGGGGAGCTGTTTTTT. It translates to CASGKGRSPGELFF.

The rearrangement links TRBV2 to TRBJ2-3; 10 bases map to TRBD2. This CDR3 has 13 residues. Germline trimming cut 8 bases from V and 6 bases from J; bases unmatched to any gene: 5. Germline V CDR1 and CDR2: SNHLY, FYNNEI. Written as DNA, the CDR3 is TGTGCCAGCCTAGCGGGGGTGGCGGATACGCAGTATTTT. Protein product: CASLAGVADTQYF.

This chain joins TRBV4-1 and TRBJ1-1; weak D call: TRBD1 (5 bases). From germline, CDR1 is MGHRA and CDR2 YSYEKL. The CDR3 contains 16 residues. Deletions cut 0 bases from V and 1 base from J, with 12 bases between. The CDR3 spells CASSQDRARANTEAFF. Here the CDR3 DNA reads TGCGCCAGCAGCCAAGACAGGGCCCGAGCGAACACTGAAGCTTTCTTT.

The chain couples TRBV5-5 to TRBJ1-2, with 9 bases fitting TRBD1. Germline V gene sequence: CDR1 SGHKS, CDR2 YYEKEE (reference sequence). Trimming took 4 bases from V and 4 from J; bases not matched to a gene: 8. The CDR3 loop spans 15 amino acids. CDR3 bases: TGTGCCAGCAGCGAATCCGGGACAGGGCTCTATGGCTACACCTTC. This translates into CASSESGTGLYGYTF.

This chain joins TRBV27 and TRBJ1-1; TRBD1 agrees at 7 bases. CDR3 size: 13 residues. Trimming removed 7 bases from V and 5 bases from J; junction bases left unmatched: 7. CDR1 MNHEY and CDR2 SMNVEV come from the germline V gene (reference sequence). The CDR3 DNA sequence: TGTGCCAGCAATGGTCAGGGGGGGACTGAAGCTTTCTTT. Protein product: CASNGQGGTEAFF.

This rearrangement joins TRBV5-1 to TRBJ1-3, with D possibly matching TRBD1 (5 bases). V was shortened by 4 bases and J by 0 bases, with 8 bases between the two germline ends. Per germline, CDR1 SGHRS and CDR2 YFSETQ. CDR3 size: 14 residues. In DNA, the CDR3 is TGCGCCAGCAGCCAGGGACCCTCTGGAAACACCATATATTTT. This sequence encodes CASSQGPSGNTIYF.

This chain joins TRBV6-1 and TRBJ1-1; D ambiguous. The CDR3 totals 16 residues. V was pared by 2 bases and J by 0 bases, with 13 bases between. CDR1 is MNHNS and CDR2 is SASEGT in the germline V gene. The CDR3 region is CASSENGPMMNTEAFF. The CDR3 nucleotides are TGTGCCAGCAGTGAAAACGGACCGATGATGAACACTGAAGCTTTCTTT.

This clone was seen a handful of times. This chain joins TRBV30 and TRBJ2-1; no firm D call. CDR1 and CDR2 (germline): GTSNPN, SVGIG (reference sequence). This CDR3 region has 11 residues. The CDR3, as DNA: TGTGGGGGAAACTCCTACAATGAGCAGTTCTTC. Protein product: CGGNSYNEQFF.

The chain is built from TRBV10-3 and TRBJ1-1; D remains unclear. The V gene's germline CDR1 is ENHRY and CDR2 SYGVKD. CDR3 length equals 14 residues. V was shortened by 0 bases and J by 4 bases, with 9 bases between the two germline ends. CDR3 in amino acids: CAISESWESTEAFF. CDR3 nucleotide sequence: TGTGCCATCAGTGAGTCGTGGGAGAGCACTGAAGCTTTCTTT.